A single sample gave rise to the 5 T cell receptor beta chains below, sequenced in a study of vaccination effects on CD4 cells after COVID-19. Their cognate antigens are unknown. Before any sequencing was done, the ViraFEST assay used viral peptide pools to expand antigen-specific CD4+ T cells. Upon completion of 10 days in culture, CD4+ T cells were isolated. The person was diagnosed with PCR-confirmed SARS-CoV-2 infection between March and December 2020. The table came from immunoSEQ multiplex PCR; TCRdb's copy has only in-frame clones and leaves some out. The sample lists fewer than 30,000 clones, 70% to 80% occurring once. The material sequenced was CD4+ T cells from PBMCs cultured with HCoV-NL63 spike peptides, taken before COVID-19 vaccination. The receptors originated from a human donor who had a prior SARS-CoV-2 infection.

V and J are TRBV5-1 and TRBJ1-1; the D is unclear. The germline V and J ends were trimmed by 0 bases and 1 base, with 4 bases remaining between them. The length of the CDR3 is 13 residues. CDR1 is SGHRS and CDR2 is YFSETQ in the germline V gene. This chain's CDR3 is CASSLVSNTEAFF. In nucleotides, the CDR3 is TGCGCCAGCAGCTTGGTATCGAACACTGAAGCTTTCTTT.

The chain employs TRBV10-3 and TRBJ1-2; D is undetermined. Germline V gene lookup returns CDR1 ENHRY and CDR2 SYGVKD. V lost 3 bases to trimming and J lost 4 bases, with 12 bases between them. There are 14 residues in the CDR3. In nucleotides, the CDR3 is TGTGCCATCAGTGATGGCGCTTTTGGCTATGGCTACACCTTC. Amino acid sequence: CAISDGAFGYGYTF.

The V call is TRBV7-2, the J call TRBJ2-1; D not certain. This CDR3 is built from 13 residues. Germline loops: CDR1 SGHTA, CDR2 FQGNSA. Trimming removed 2 bases from V and 6 bases from J, with 8 bases in between. The CDR3 reads CASSLLVGNEQFF. CDR3 DNA sequence: TGTGCCAGCAGCTTATTGGTTGGCAATGAGCAGTTCTTC.

This sequence joins TRBV7-8 and TRBJ2-3, with D unresolved. V was clipped by 5 bases and J by 5 bases, with 11 bases between them. Per germline, CDR1 SGHVS and CDR2 FQNEAQ. The CDR3 has 13 amino acids. The CDR3 sequence is CASSRDLGDTQYF. CDR3 nucleotides: TGTGCCAGCAGCAGAGACTTAGGAGATACGCAGTATTTT.

The V gene is TRBV6-5, the J gene TRBJ1-6, with unresolved D. Trimming removed 2 bases at V and 6 bases at J, with 8 bases between. The CDR3 consists of 14 residues. Germline V gives CDR1 MNHEY, CDR2 SVGAGI. The DNA for the CDR3 is TGTGCCAGCAGTTACCAGGTTTTTAATTCACCCCTCCACTTT. Protein: CASSYQVFNSPLHF.